The following is a T cell receptor (beta chain) sequence with its context. Its antigen remains unknown. Germline assignment: CDR1 ENHRY and CDR2 SYGVKD. The CDR3 extends over 17 amino acids. V shed 8 bases, J shed 2 bases, and the junction held 10 bases outside the gene matches. It was 5'RACE with constant-segment primers that produced the TCR alpha and TCR beta cDNA libraries, which carried sample barcodes and UMIs. TCRdb re-called the 5' RACE reads with MiXCR, one entry per CDR3 protein. Among approximately 400,000 distinct CDR3 sequences listed, roughly a quarter were seen once. The sample is drawn from a study of T-cell memory formation after mild COVID-19. On the study more broadly: Largely donor-specific sequence clusters came from a couple of donors. General study points: Clones shrinking from day 15 to 85 showed even CD4/CD8 mixes; later expanders tilted CD4+.

Specimen: PBMCs or a T cell subset sorted from them (not recorded which). The receptor was isolated from an adult woman who had mild COVID-19 (a few samples of this study predate the infection). Cell type and time point are not known. This sequence joins TRBV10-3 and TRBJ2-1; TRBD2 aligns across 12 bases. The CDR3 coding sequence is TGTGCCATCGGGGGGAACCCTAGCGGGGGGGCCTACAATGAGCAGTTCTTC. Its protein is CAIGGNPSGGAYNEQFF.